This is a list of T cell receptor beta chains from one sample in a study of control samples from healthy donors and cancer patients. The protocol was immunoSEQ multiplex PCR, while the TCRdb copy is restricted to in-frame clones and leaves out a portion. The sample records 110,000 or so clones, 89% being singletons. The material sequenced was blood. These receptors were obtained from a man in his fifties or sixties in good health. Both conserved end residues are part of each CDR3. The order of the fields is J gene, CDR3 length, V gene, D gene, clone size, CDR3 protein, CDR3 DNA. D genes are given only for firm matches. Not every row has a clone size; where given, it reads once, few, many or a size class.

>TRBJ2-7|16|TRBV5-6|TRBD2|NA
CASSSSSGGEGYEQYF
TGTGCCAGCAGCTCCTCTAGCGGGGGGGAAGGCTACGAGCAGTACTTC
>TRBJ1-4|14|TRBV7-2|NA|once
CASSLVGGNEKLFF
TGTGCCAGCAGCTTAGTGGGGGGTAATGAAAAACTGTTTTTT
>TRBJ2-7|15|TRBV10-2|NA|NA
CASRGGTAIYYEQYF
TGCGCCAGCAGGGGAGGGACAGCGATTTACTACGAGCAGTACTTC
>TRBJ1-4|15|TRBV18|NA|NA
CASSPLVATNEKLFF
TGTGCCAGCTCACCACTCGTTGCAACTAATGAAAAACTGTTTTTT
>TRBJ2-7|16|TRBV6-2/TRBV6-3|TRBD1|NA
CASSYNTGALTYEQYF
TGTGCCAGCAGTTACAACACAGGGGCCCTAACCTACGAGCAGTACTTC
>TRBJ1-1|15|TRBV5-1|NA|NA
CASSYPDRMNTEAFF
TGCGCCAGCAGCTACCCGGACAGAATGAACACTGAAGCTTTCTTT
>TRBJ1-1|15|TRBV7-8|TRBD1|once
CASRARTGENTEAFF
TGTGCCAGCCGCGCCCGGACAGGGGAGAACACTGAAGCTTTCTTT
>TRBJ2-2|16|TRBV7-9|NA|NA
CASRPRPRIDTGELFF
TGTGCCAGCAGACCGAGACCCAGGATCGATACCGGGGAGCTGTTTTTT
>TRBJ2-5|15|TRBV2|TRBD2|NA
CASRGLAGAGETQYF
TGTGCCAGCAGAGGACTAGCGGGGGCAGGAGAGACCCAGTACTTC
>TRBJ1-1|12|TRBV19|NA|NA
CASSIGNTEAFF
TGTGCCAGTAGTATTGGGAACACTGAAGCTTTCTTT
>TRBJ2-1|15|TRBV5-1|NA|NA
CASSLRTSSYNEQFF
TGCGCCAGCAGCTTGAGGACAAGCTCCTACAATGAGCAGTTCTTC
>TRBJ2-3|14|TRBV5-1|TRBD2|NA
CASSEGLAADTQYF
TGCGCCAGCAGCGAGGGACTAGCGGCAGATACGCAGTATTTT
>TRBJ1-1|19|TRBV29-1|NA|NA
CSVRVAVYFKGFENTEAFF
TGCAGCGTTCGGGTGGCAGTTTACTTCAAGGGGTTTGAGAACACTGAAGCTTTCTTT
>TRBJ2-3|12|TRBV27|NA|NA
CASRALGDTQYF
TGTGCCAGCCGAGCTTTGGGAGATACGCAGTATTTT
>TRBJ1-1|13|TRBV2|NA|NA
CASKIGGNTEAFF
TGTGCCAGCAAAATAGGAGGGAACACTGAAGCTTTCTTT
>TRBJ2-7|15|TRBV4-1|TRBD1|NA
CASSPTGGESDEQYF
TGCGCCAGCAGCCCAACAGGGGGTGAAAGCGACGAGCAGTACTTC